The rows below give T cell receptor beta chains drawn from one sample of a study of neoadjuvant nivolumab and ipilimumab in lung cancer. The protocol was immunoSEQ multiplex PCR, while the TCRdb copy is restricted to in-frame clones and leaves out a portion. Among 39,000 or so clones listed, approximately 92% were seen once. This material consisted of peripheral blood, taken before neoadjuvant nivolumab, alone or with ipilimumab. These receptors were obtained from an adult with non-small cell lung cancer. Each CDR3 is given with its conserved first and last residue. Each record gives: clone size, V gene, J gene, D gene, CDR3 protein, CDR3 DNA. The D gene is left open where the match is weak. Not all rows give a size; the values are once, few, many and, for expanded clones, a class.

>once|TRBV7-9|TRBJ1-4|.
CASSFLGVQGRDEKLFF
TGTGCCAGCAGCTTTTTGGGAGTGCAGGGACGTGATGAAAAACTGTTTTTT
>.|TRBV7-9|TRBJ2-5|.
CASSSGVWETQYF
TGTGCCAGCAGCTCAGGGGTGTGGGAGACCCAGTACTTC
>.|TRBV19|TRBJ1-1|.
CASSGNTEAFF
TGTGCCAGTAGTGGTAACACTGAAGCTTTCTTT
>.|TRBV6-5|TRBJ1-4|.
CASSYDGATNEKLFF
TGTGCCAGCAGTTACGACGGGGCAACTAATGAAAAACTGTTTTTT
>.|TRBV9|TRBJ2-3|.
CASSASSGGGGTDTQYF
TGTGCCAGCAGCGCTAGCTCCGGTGGGGGAGGTACAGATACGCAGTATTTT
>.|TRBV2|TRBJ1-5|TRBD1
CASRWGGQGASYQPQHF
TGTGCCAGCAGGTGGGGTGGCCAGGGGGCTAGTTATCAGCCCCAGCATTTT
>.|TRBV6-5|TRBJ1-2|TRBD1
CASSLRQGLHYGYTF
TGTGCCAGCAGTTTAAGACAGGGGTTACACTATGGCTACACCTTC
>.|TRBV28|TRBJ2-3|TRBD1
CASRTGGATDTQYF
TGTGCCAGTAGGACAGGGGGCGCAACAGATACGCAGTATTTT
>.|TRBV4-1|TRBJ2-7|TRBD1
CASSPPGTGYGEQYF
TGCGCCAGCAGCCCCCCAGGGACAGGTTATGGGGAGCAGTACTTC
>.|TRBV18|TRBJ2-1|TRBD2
CASSPLGASGVNEQFF
TGTGCCAGCTCACCTTTGGGGGCTAGCGGGGTCAATGAGCAGTTCTTC
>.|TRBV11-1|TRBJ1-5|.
CASSLDGGGNQPQHF
TGTGCCAGCAGCTTAGATGGGGGAGGCAATCAGCCCCAGCATTTT
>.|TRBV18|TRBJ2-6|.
CASSPPSGANVLTF
TGTGCCAGCTCACCACCGTCTGGGGCCAACGTCCTGACTTTC
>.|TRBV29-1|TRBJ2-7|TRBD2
CSVSRLAGSYEQYF
TGCAGCGTCTCTAGACTAGCGGGGTCCTACGAGCAGTACTTC
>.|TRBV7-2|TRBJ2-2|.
CASSLALRSGELFF
TGTGCCAGCAGCTTAGCGCTACGGTCCGGGGAGCTGTTTTTT
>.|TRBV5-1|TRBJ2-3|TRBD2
CASSLDTSGHTDTQYF
TGCGCCAGCAGCTTGGACACTAGCGGCCACACAGATACGCAGTATTTT
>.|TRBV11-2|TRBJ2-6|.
CASSLGISGANVLTF
TGTGCCAGCAGCTTAGGGATCTCTGGGGCCAACGTCCTGACTTTC